This T cell receptor (beta chain) was identified during a study of identical twins' blood T cells. Study-level background: Some 50 million reads covered about six alpha-chain and about six beta-chain libraries.

Points from the study as a whole: Twins reportedly had markedly more similar V usage than unrelated donors, even among out-of-frame TCRbeta clonotypes. Twins shared more top CDR3 clonotypes than unrelated donors did.

This clonotype was seen a handful of times. Its antigen is currently unknown. From the 5' RACE reads, TCRdb called clonotypes with MiXCR, one entry per CDR3 protein. Found here are 350,000 to 400,000 distinct CDR3 sequences, 25% to 35% of them singletons; the top ten hold approximately 6.6%. The CDR3 spans 13 residues. V shed 7 bases and J shed 4 bases, with 14 bases lying between them. Germline-derived CDR1 and CDR2 are SQVTM and ANQGSEA. The donors were healthy female monozygous twins, three pairs in total. The sequence was collected from a woman aged 18 to 55 in good health. The chain employs TRBV29-1 and TRBJ1-5; D remains ambiguous. Input material: PBMCs. The CDR3 DNA sequence: TGCAGCGCGGTCGCCGACGGAAATCAGCCCCAGCATTTT. Its translation: CSAVADGNQPQHF.